Below are 23 T cell receptor beta chains sequenced from a single sample in a study of immune evolution from preneoplasia to lung adenocarcinoma (dated by TCRdb to about 2021). The library was prepared using the immunoSEQ multiplex PCR assay. TCRdb re-hosts the immuneACCESS table, in-frame sequences only. Its copies lack some clones; in the studies checked, an unresolved V gene accounts for under half of them, and the cause for the rest is not known. This sample holds 3,500 to 4,500 clones; roughly 78% were observed only once. The biggest ten clones account for 14% of the sample. Material for sequencing was FFPE adjacent normal lung tissue. These receptors were obtained from a person aged 60-79 years with lung adenocarcinoma.

The V call is TRBV19, the J call TRBJ1-1; D not certain. Germline CDR1 LNHDA, CDR2 SQIVND (reference sequence). The CDR3 consists of 11 residues. Trimming cost V 7 bases and J 7 bases, with 10 bases left between them. CDR3 in DNA: TGTGCCAGTAAGCGGGGATATGAAGCTTTCTTT. It specifies CASKRGYEAFF. Full variable domain (missing parts from reference TRBV19 and TRBJ1-1): DGGITQSPKYLFRKEGQNVTLSCEQNLNHDAMYWYRQDPGQGLRLIYYSQIVNDFQKGDIAEGYSVSREKKESFPLTVTSAQKNPTAFYLCASKRGYEAFFGQGTRLTVV.

The rearrangement joins TRBV14 to TRBJ2-6; D ambiguous. With 2 bases removed from V and 0 bases from J, the gap between germline ends came to 5 bases. The germline CDR1 and CDR2 sequences are SGHDN and FVKESK. This CDR3 is 15 amino acids long. CDR3 coding DNA: TGTGCCAGCAGCCAACGTAACTCTGGGGCCAACGTCCTGACTTTC. Translation: CASSQRNSGANVLTF.

This chain joins TRBV5-1 and TRBJ2-7; 10 nucleotides line up with TRBD2. Losses at the gene ends were 4 bases for V and 7 bases for J; bases not matched to a gene: 8. CDR1 and CDR2 from the germline V gene are SGHRS and YFSETQ. The CDR3 runs 14 residues. The CDR3 DNA is TGCGCCAGCAGCATAGCGGGAGGCCTTACTGAGCAGTACTTC. Translation gives CASSIAGGLTEQYF.

This clone was detected once. The CDR3 sequence: CASSEMGIAGEQYF. The CDR3 nucleotides are TGTGCCAGCAGTGAAATGGGAATAGCGGGCGAGCAGTACTTC. The chain uses TRBV6-1 and TRBJ2-7; 7 positions agree with TRBD2. J was trimmed by 6 bases and V by 2 bases; bases with no gene match: 7. The CDR3 is made up of 14 amino acids. Germline lookup yields CDR1 MNHNS and CDR2 SASEGT.

This chain connects TRBV29-1 to TRBJ1-3, with D uncertain. The CDR3 contains 11 residues. Trimming took 4 bases from V and 8 from J, leaving 9 bases between them. Per germline, CDR1 SQVTM and CDR2 ANQGSEA. The CDR3 is CSVGTADTIYF. CDR3 sequence (DNA): TGCAGCGTTGGAACGGCGGACACCATATATTTT.

The J gene is TRBJ2-1, the V gene TRBV11-2; TRBD2 matches at 12 bases. The germline V gene has CDR1 SGHAT and CDR2 FQNNGV. V shed 4 bases, J shed 4 bases, and the junction held 5 bases outside the gene matches. The CDR3 has 16 amino acids. DNA of the CDR3: TGTGCCAGCAGCTCGAGACTAGCGGGGGCATACAATGAGCAGTTCTTC. Translation: CASSSRLAGAYNEQFF.

This chain uses TRBV9 with TRBJ2-1, with a tentative D call TRBD2 (5 bases). V was pared by 0 bases and J by 5 bases, with 9 bases between. This CDR3 spans 14 amino acids. Germline-derived CDR1 and CDR2 are SGDLS and YYNGEE. For the CDR3, the DNA is TGTGCCAGCAGCGTAGGGCGGACTGACAATGAGCAGTTCTTC. Amino acids: CASSVGRTDNEQFF.

This chain links TRBV4-2 with TRBJ2-3; 7 bases align to TRBD2. The CDR3 has 18 amino acids. From germline, CDR1 is LGHNA and CDR2 YNFKEQ. V gave up 1 base and J gave up 0 bases; unmatched junction bases: 10. The CDR3 here is CASSQAQRSTSSTDTQYF. In nucleotides, the CDR3 is TGTGCCAGCAGCCAAGCCCAAAGGTCGACTAGCAGCACAGATACGCAGTATTTT.

This clone was observed a single time. V usage is TRBV5-1 and J usage is TRBJ2-1; D might be TRBD2 (6 bases). Trimming removed 0 bases at V and 0 bases at J, with 7 bases between. Germline CDR1 SGHRS, CDR2 YFSETQ. CDR3 length equals 15 residues. The CDR3, as DNA: TGCGCCAGCAGCTTGGTCGGGAGCTCCTACAATGAGCAGTTCTTC. It translates to CASSLVGSSYNEQFF.

The chain employs TRBV10-1 and TRBJ2-7; D may be TRBD2 (6 bases). Looked up from germline, CDR1 is WNHNN and CDR2 is SYGVQD (reference sequence). CDR3 length equals 14 residues. V lost 4 bases to trimming and J lost 6 bases, with 16 bases between them. CDR3 DNA sequence: TGCGCCAGCAGTGCCCCGGGACTCGGAGCCGAGCAGTACTTC. Translation gives CASSAPGLGAEQYF.

This clone was observed a few times. The germline gene is not matched at one end of the junction; a read error may be the cause. The CDR3 DNA follows: TGTGCCAGCAGTTCAAACCCGGGACTAGCGGCTCATTTT. Its protein product is CASSSNPGLAAHF. The chain employs TRBV28 and TRBJ2-3, with 11 nucleotides matching TRBD2. This CDR3 contains 13 residues. Germline values: CDR1 MDHEN, CDR2 SYDVKM.

The chain combines TRBV2 with TRBJ2-3; D is unclear. The CDR3 totals 13 residues. The V gene lost 5 bases and the J gene lost 4 bases, with 10 bases spanning the gap. CDR1 is SNHLY, CDR2 FYNNEI, per germline. The CDR3 sequence: CASSMDLSDTQYF. CDR3 bases: TGTGCCAGCAGTATGGACCTCTCAGATACGCAGTATTTT.

This sequence joins TRBV6-1 and TRBJ2-7; 7 nucleotides match TRBD2. Germline loops: CDR1 MNHNS, CDR2 SASEGT. The trim removed 5 bases at V and 7 bases at J, leaving 8 bases unmatched. This CDR3 is 13 amino acids long. CDR3 residues: CASSFQGEGEQYF. CDR3 DNA: TGTGCCAGCAGTTTTCAAGGGGAGGGAGAGCAGTACTTC.

This clone showed up just a few times. CDR3 coding DNA: TGTGCCAGCATCCAGGGGCCTGGCTATGGCTACACCTTC. As protein: CASIQGPGYGYTF. The chain joins TRBV6-4 to TRBJ1-2; D perhaps matches TRBD1 (6 bases). Germline lookup yields CDR1 MRHNA and CDR2 SNTAGT. Trimming stripped 7 bases from V and 4 bases from J, with 13 bases between. The CDR3 spans 13 residues.

The chain links TRBV29-1 to TRBJ1-1; the D gene is possibly TRBD1 (6 bases). This CDR3 contains 11 residues. V was trimmed by 8 bases and J by 5 bases, leaving 12 bases between them. Germline V gene lookup returns CDR1 SQVTM and CDR2 ANQGSEA. The CDR3 bases are TGCAGCTCGCTTAGGGGGACTGAAGCTTTCTTT. Amino acid sequence: CSSLRGTEAFF.

This clone came up once. This rearrangement joins TRBV30 to TRBJ2-7; D remains unclear. The CDR3 runs 12 residues. In germline, CDR1 is GTSNPN, CDR2 SVGIG (reference sequence). Deletions cut 2 bases from V and 3 bases from J, with 8 bases between. CDR3 in amino acids: CAWSLVDYEQYF. DNA for the CDR3: TGTGCCTGGAGTCTGGTGGACTACGAGCAGTACTTC.

The chain carries TRBV6-5 and TRBJ1-5; tentative D call: TRBD1 (6 bases). V gave up 10 bases and J gave up 5 bases, with 15 bases separating them. Germline CDR1 reads MNHEY; CDR2 reads SVGAGI. The CDR3 spans 13 residues. CDR3 amino acids: CANPGGGDQPQHF. For the CDR3, the DNA is TGTGCCAACCCCGGGGGGGGCGATCAGCCCCAGCATTTT.

The rearrangement uses TRBV7-8 and TRBJ2-7, with 8 bases aligning to TRBD2. The junction had 4 bases not matched to a gene; V was cut back by 5 bases and J by 4 bases. The CDR3 spans 13 residues. From germline, CDR1 is SGHVS and CDR2 FQNEAQ. The CDR3 bases are TGTGCCAGCAGCCCGGGACTAGGATACGAGCAGTACTTC. It translates to CASSPGLGYEQYF. The variable domain in full, with the rest retrieved from reference TRBV7-8 and TRBJ2-7, is GAGVSQSPRYKVAKRGQDVALRCDPISGHVSLFWYQQALGQGPEFLTYFQNEAQLDKSGLPSDRFFAERPEGSVSTLKIQRTQQEDSAVYLCASSPGLGYEQYFGPGTRLTVT.

The chain links TRBV5-1 to TRBJ2-1; D remains ambiguous. Per the germline V gene, CDR1 is SGHRS and CDR2 is YFSETQ. This CDR3 is built from 17 residues. V lost 3 bases, J lost 2 bases, and 18 bases lay in between. The DNA for the CDR3 is TGCGCCAGCAGCTCGGTTGGCGGAACCACGCCCTACAATGAGCAGTTCTTC. Its protein is CASSSVGGTTPYNEQFF.

The CDR3 region has the DNA TGTGCCACCAGCAGAGATACGACCAGGATGAACACCATATATTTT. Protein product: CATSRDTTRMNTIYF. This sequence joins TRBV15 and TRBJ1-3, with D hard to call. The V gene's germline CDR1 is LNHNV and CDR2 YYDKDF (reference sequence). The V and J ends lost 0 bases and 7 bases respectively, with 13 bases between them. This CDR3 comprises 15 residues.

This chain uses TRBV30 with TRBJ2-7; 13 positions agree with TRBD2. V was clipped by 0 bases and J by 5 bases; unmatched bases: 7. Germline CDR1 reads GTSNPN; CDR2 reads SVGIG (reference sequence). CDR3 length: 16 residues. CDR3 in amino acids: CAWSVRTSGRMDEQYF. The CDR3 DNA follows: TGTGCCTGGAGTGTCCGGACTAGCGGGAGAATGGACGAGCAGTACTTC.

This clone was seen only a few times. The V call is TRBV30, the J call TRBJ2-6, with D unresolved. This CDR3 is 15 amino acids long. The V end lost 5 bases, the J end lost 0 bases, and 11 bases lay between the germline ends. Germline V gives CDR1 GTSNPN, CDR2 SVGIG (reference sequence). The CDR3 bases are TGTGCCTGGTCAGTTCTAAGCTCTGGGGCCAACGTCCTGACTTTC. Its translation: CAWSVLSSGANVLTF.

For this clone: Within the sample, other DNA sequences also encode this same CDR3. The chain combines TRBV5-1 with TRBJ1-1; 7 bases are a match to TRBD1. Germline values: CDR1 SGHRS, CDR2 YFSETQ. The ends lost 4 bases at V and 8 bases at J; junction bases unmatched: 5. This CDR3 has 12 residues. The DNA of the CDR3 is TGCGCCAGCAGCCCAGAGACAGGGGAAGCTTTCTTT. Translation gives CASSPETGEAFF. Drawing the rest from reference TRBV5-1 and TRBJ1-1, the complete variable domain is KAGVTQTPRYLIKTRGQQVTLSCSPISGHRSVSWYQQTPGQGLQFLFEYFSETQRNKGNFPGRFSGRQFSNSRSEMNVSTLELGDSALYLCASSPETGEAFFGQGTRLTVV.